This T cell receptor (beta chain) was found in a study of blood T cells in healthy people across ages. This CDR3 contains 13 residues. The J segment lost 9 bases and the V segment lost 2 bases, leaving 3 bases of the junction unmatched. Germline V gene sequence: CDR1 SQVTM, CDR2 ANQGSEA. It was with a sample-barcoded 5' primer and a J-beta primer mix that a second PCR of roughly 6 to 12 cycles was run. From the 5' RACE reads, TCRdb called clonotypes with MiXCR, one entry per CDR3 protein. The sample contains about 1 million distinct CDR3 sequences, over 35% of which appear only once. The clonotype originates from a woman in her fifties or sixties in good health. V usage is TRBV29-1 and J usage is TRBJ2-1; TRBD2 matches at 11 bases. Sequencing input: blood. Here the CDR3 reads CSVELAGGFEQFF. The CDR3 DNA is TGCAGCGTTGAACTAGCGGGAGGTTTTGAGCAGTTCTTC.